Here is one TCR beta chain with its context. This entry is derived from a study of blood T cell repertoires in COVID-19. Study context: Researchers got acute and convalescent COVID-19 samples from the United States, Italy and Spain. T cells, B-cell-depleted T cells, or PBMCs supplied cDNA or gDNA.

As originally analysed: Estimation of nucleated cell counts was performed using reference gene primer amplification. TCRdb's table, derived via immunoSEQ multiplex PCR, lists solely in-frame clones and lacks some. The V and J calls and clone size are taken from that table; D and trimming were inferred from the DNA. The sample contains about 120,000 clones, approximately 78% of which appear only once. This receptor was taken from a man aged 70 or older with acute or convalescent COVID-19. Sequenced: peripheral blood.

CDR3 coding DNA: TGCGCCAGCAGCTTTGACCCTAGCGGGACAACCGTCGAGCAGTACTTC. It translates to CASSFDPSGTTVEQYF. J is TRBJ2-7 and V is TRBV5-1; TRBD2 matches at 9 bases. V gave up 2 bases and J gave up 6 bases; unmatched junction bases: 12. The CDR3 sequence is 16 residues long. CDR1 is SGHRS, CDR2 YFSETQ, per germline.